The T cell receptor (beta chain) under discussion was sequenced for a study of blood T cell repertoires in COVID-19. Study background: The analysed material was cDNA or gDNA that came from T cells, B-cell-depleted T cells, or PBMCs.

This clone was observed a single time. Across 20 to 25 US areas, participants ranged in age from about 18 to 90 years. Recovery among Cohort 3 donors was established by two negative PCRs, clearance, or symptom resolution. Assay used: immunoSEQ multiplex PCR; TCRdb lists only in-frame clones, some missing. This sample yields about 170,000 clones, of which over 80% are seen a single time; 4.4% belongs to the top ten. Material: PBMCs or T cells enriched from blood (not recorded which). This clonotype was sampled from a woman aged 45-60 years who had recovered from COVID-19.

CDR3 sequence (DNA): TGTGCCTGGAGTTTACCTGGGACTAGCGGGAGGGCGTGGGACAAAAACATTCAGTACTTC. It translates to CAWSLPGTSGRAWDKNIQYF. J is TRBJ2-4 and V is TRBV30, with TRBD2 identical over 16 bases. The ends lost 2 bases at V and 3 bases at J; junction bases unmatched: 13. Germline-derived CDR1 and CDR2 are GTSNPN and SVGIG (reference sequence). The CDR3 runs to 20 residues.